This T cell receptor (beta chain) was sequenced during a study of CD8+CD57+ T cells in acquired aplastic anemia. The use of genomic DNA as template underpinned the TCR beta VDJ and CDR3 profiling. MiXCR, applied by TCRdb to the reads, yields one record per CDR3 protein. The data hold 110,000 or so distinct CDR3 sequences, with under 65% observed a single time. Patients chosen for sequencing had CD8+CD57+ cells that had expanded, as shown by flow cytometry. Germline V gene data show CDR1 as KGHDR and CDR2 as SFDVKD. The CDR3 is made up of 14 amino acids. The ends lost 8 bases at V and 1 base at J; junction bases unmatched: 2.

This TCR was sampled from a human donor with aplastic anemia. The material sequenced was sorted CD4+, CD8+, or CD8+CD57+ T cells (not recorded which) from PBMCs. J is TRBJ2-3 and V is TRBV24-1, with 10 bases that match TRBD1. The CDR3 is CATKGTGGTDTQYF. The CDR3 DNA reads TGTGCCACCAAGGGGACAGGGGGCACAGATACGCAGTATTTT.